Below are 6 T cell receptor beta chains sequenced from a single sample in a study of response to subunit inactivated influenza vaccine. TCRdb re-called the RT-PCR reads through MiXCR, storing one row per CDR3 protein. The sample carries 500,000 to 600,000 distinct CDR3 sequences, about 15% recorded once. Source: PBMCs from blood, taken 11 to 12 days after vaccination. Receptor source: a man between 50 and 59 years old who received an inactivated influenza vaccine.

The rearrangement links TRBV7-9 to TRBJ2-3, with TRBD2 matching 10 bases. V shed 0 bases, J shed 3 bases, and the junction held 3 bases outside the gene matches. There are 16 residues in the CDR3. Germline loops: CDR1 SEHNR, CDR2 FQNEAQ (reference sequence). The CDR3: CASSLAGTSETDTQYF. For the CDR3, the DNA is TGTGCCAGCAGCTTAGCTGGGACTAGCGAGACAGATACGCAGTATTTT.

This chain links TRBV15 with TRBJ2-5; TRBD1 aligns across 8 bases. Germline CDR1 LNHNV, CDR2 YYDKDF (reference sequence). The CDR3 runs to 15 residues. V was clipped by 1 base and J by 4 bases; unmatched bases: 5. CDR3 sequence (DNA): TGTGCCACCAGCAGAGGTCAGGGGGCTGGAGAGACCCAGTACTTC. The encoded protein is CATSRGQGAGETQYF.

The CDR3 region has the DNA TGTGCCAGCAGCCCTCCTGGATGGGGTAGCTACGAGCAGTACTTC. Encoded protein: CASSPPGWGSYEQYF. The chain employs TRBV7-8 and TRBJ2-7; no definite D call. This CDR3 is 15 amino acids long. Trimming removed 5 bases from V and 3 bases from J, with 17 bases in between. Germline CDR1 reads SGHVS; CDR2 reads FQNEAQ.

The chain is built from TRBV4-2 and TRBJ2-4, with 9 bases aligning to TRBD1. CDR1 is LGHNA, CDR2 YNFKEQ, per germline. The junction had 7 bases not matched to a gene; V was cut back by 1 base and J by 9 bases. This CDR3 has 15 amino acids. CDR3 bases: TGTGCCAGCAGCCAAGGCACAGGGGGCGATGGCATTCAGTACTTC. This codes for CASSQGTGGDGIQYF.

Regarding this clonotype: One end of the junction does not line up with germline, which may come from a read error. V usage is TRBV6-2 or TRBV6-3 and J usage is TRBJ1-1; TRBD1 aligns across 7 bases. CDR1 is MNHEY, CDR2 SVGEGT, per germline. This CDR3 comprises 17 residues. The CDR3 nucleotides are TGTGACAGCAGTTATAATCACCGGGACAGTTTCAACACTGAAGCTTTCTTT. As protein: CDSSYNHRDSFNTEAFF.

The chain combines TRBV20-1 with TRBJ2-5; D could derive from TRBD1 or TRBD2 (5 bases each). Trimming cost V 1 base and J 5 bases, with 14 bases left between them. Germline V gene sequence: CDR1 DFQATT, CDR2 SNEGSKA (reference sequence). The CDR3 runs to 14 residues. For the CDR3, the DNA is TGCAGTGCTAGAGTATGGGGGTTCGGGGAGACCCAGTACTTC. Amino acids: CSARVWGFGETQYF.